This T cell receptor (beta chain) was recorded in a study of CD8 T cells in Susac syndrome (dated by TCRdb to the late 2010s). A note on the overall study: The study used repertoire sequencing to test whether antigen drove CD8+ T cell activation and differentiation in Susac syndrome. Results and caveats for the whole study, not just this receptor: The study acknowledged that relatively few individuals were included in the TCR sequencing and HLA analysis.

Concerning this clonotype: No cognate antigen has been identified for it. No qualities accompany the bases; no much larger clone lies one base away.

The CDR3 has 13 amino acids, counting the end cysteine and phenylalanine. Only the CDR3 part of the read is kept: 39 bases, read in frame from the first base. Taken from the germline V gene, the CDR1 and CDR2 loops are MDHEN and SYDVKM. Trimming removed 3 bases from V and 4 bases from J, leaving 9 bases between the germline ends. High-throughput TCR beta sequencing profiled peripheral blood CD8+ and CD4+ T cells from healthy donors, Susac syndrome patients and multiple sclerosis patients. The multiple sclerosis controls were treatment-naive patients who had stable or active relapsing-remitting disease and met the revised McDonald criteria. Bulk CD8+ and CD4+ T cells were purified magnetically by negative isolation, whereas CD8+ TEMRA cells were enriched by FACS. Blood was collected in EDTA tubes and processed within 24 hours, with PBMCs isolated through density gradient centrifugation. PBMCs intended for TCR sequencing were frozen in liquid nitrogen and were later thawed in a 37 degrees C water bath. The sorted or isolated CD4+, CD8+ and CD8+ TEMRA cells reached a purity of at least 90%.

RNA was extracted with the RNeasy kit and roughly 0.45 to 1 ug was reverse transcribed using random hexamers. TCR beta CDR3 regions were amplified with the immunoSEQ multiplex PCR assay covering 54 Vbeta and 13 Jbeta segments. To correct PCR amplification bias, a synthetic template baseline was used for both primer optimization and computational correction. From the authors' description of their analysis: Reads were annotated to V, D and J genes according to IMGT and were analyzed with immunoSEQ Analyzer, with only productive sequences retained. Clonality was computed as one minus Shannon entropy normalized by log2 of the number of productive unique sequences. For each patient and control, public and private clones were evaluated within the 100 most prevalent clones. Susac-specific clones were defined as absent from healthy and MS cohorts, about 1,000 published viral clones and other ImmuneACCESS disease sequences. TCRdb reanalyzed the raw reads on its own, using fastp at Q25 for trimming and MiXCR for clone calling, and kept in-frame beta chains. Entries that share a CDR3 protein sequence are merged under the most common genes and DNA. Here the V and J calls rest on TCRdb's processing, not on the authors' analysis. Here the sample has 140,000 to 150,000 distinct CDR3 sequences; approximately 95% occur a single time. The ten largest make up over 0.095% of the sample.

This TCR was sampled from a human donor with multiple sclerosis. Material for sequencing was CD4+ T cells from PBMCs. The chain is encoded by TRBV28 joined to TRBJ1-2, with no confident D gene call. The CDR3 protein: CASSLGTLYGYTF. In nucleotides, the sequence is TGTGCCAGCAGTTTGGGCACCCTCTATGGCTACACCTTC.